The T cell receptor (beta chain) under discussion was sequenced for a study of blood T cell repertoires in COVID-19. Only in-frame clones appear in the TCRdb table, and some are missing; sequencing was by immunoSEQ multiplex PCR. The table shows about 88,000 clones, with roughly 83% occurring only once. Germline V gene sequence: CDR1 SQVTM, CDR2 ANQGSEA. Trimming pared 6 bases from V and 6 bases from J, leaving 18 bases between. The CDR3 is 14 amino acids. The V gene is TRBV29-1, the J gene TRBJ2-1; a possible D gene is TRBD1 (6 bases). This clonotype was sampled from a human donor in a cohort sampled during active COVID-19. Sequenced input: peripheral blood. The CDR3 sequence is CSVLDSGAVNEQFF. The CDR3 DNA follows: TGCAGCGTCCTGGACAGTGGGGCTGTCAATGAGCAGTTCTTC.